These 3 T cell receptor beta chains were all obtained from the same sample, sequenced in a study of T-cell reconstitution after alpha-beta-depleted transplantation in children. The TCRbeta library incorporated unique molecular identifiers. TCRdb processed the PCR reads anew with MiXCR; each CDR3 protein has one entry. The repertoire holds hundreds of thousands of distinct CDR3 sequences, with around 16% as singletons. The sample here was PBMCs from the stem cell graft donor, taken from the stem cell graft. The receptors were gathered from a human donor who donated a stem cell graft to a child with acute myeloid leukemia.

This clonotype was picked up a small number of times. The chain has TRBV9 and TRBJ2-7, with 9 bases that match TRBD1. The CDR3 has 16 residues. Per the germline V gene, CDR1 is SGDLS and CDR2 is YYNGEE. V gave up 3 bases and J gave up 3 bases; unmatched junction bases: 10. CDR3 DNA: TGTGCCAGCAGCGCAACCGGACAGGGGAAGGTCTACGAGCAGTACTTC. Translated: CASSATGQGKVYEQYF.

The chain is built from TRBV6-2 or TRBV6-3 and TRBJ1-2; the D is unclear. Deletions cut 2 bases from V and 5 bases from J, with 9 bases between. Germline loops: CDR1 MNHEY, CDR2 SVGEGT. The CDR3 extends over 13 amino acids. This CDR3 is CASSYDPIYGYTF. CDR3 sequence (DNA): TGTGCCAGCAGTTACGACCCTATATATGGCTACACCTTC.

This clonotype was seen ten or more times. The rearrangement joins TRBV20-1 to TRBJ2-7; perhaps TRBD1 as D (6 bases). There are 12 residues in the CDR3. Germline CDR1 and CDR2: DFQATT and SNEGSKA (reference sequence). Between the trimmed V and J ends, which lost 6 bases and 2 bases, there was a span of 11 bases. As DNA, the CDR3 is TGCAGTGCCACCAGGGACACCTACGAGCAGTACGTC. As protein: CSATRDTYEQYV.